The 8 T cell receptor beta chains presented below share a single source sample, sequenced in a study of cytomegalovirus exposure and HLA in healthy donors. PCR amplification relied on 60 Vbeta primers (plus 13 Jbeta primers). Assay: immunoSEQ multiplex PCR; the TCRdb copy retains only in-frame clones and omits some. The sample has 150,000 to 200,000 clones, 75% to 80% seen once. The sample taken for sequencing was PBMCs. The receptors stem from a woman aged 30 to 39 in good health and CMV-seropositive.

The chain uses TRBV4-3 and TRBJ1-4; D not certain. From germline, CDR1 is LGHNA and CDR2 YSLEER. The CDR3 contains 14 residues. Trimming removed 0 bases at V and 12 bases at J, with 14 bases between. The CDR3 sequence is CASSQEIATVELFF. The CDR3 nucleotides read TGCGCCAGCAGCCAAGAGATAGCGACGGTAGAACTGTTTTTT.

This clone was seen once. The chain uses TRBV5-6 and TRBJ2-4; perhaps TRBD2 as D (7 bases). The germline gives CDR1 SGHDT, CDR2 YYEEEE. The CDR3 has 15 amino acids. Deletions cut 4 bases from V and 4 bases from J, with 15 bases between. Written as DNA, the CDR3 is TGTGCCAGCAGCCTAATGCGGGGGCTTAAAAACATTCAGTACTTC. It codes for CASSLMRGLKNIQYF.

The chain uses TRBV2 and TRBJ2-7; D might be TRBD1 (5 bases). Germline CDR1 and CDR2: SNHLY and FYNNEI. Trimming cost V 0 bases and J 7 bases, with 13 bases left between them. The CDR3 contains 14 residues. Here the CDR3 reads CASSEARVTWEQYF. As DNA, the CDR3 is TGTGCCAGCAGTGAAGCCAGGGTTACATGGGAGCAGTACTTC.

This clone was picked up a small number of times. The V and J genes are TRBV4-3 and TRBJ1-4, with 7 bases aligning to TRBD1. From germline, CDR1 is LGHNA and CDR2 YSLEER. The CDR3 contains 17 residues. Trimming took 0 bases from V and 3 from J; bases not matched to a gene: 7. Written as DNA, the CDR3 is TGCGCCAGCAGCCAAGAATCTCGACAGGGCCCTAATGAAAAACTGTTTTTT. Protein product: CASSQESRQGPNEKLFF.

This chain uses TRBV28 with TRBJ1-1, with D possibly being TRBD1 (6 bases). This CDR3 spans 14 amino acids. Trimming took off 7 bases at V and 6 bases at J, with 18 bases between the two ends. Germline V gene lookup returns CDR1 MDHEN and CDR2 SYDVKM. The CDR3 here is CASTRWTVFAEAFF. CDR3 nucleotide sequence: TGTGCCAGCACCAGATGGACAGTTTTCGCTGAAGCTTTCTTT.

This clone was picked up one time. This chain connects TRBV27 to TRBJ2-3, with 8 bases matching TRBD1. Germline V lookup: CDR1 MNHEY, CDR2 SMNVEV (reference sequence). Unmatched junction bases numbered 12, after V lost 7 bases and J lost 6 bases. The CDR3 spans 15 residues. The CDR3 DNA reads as TGTGCCAGCACCCACCAGACAGGGGTCGTGGATACGCAGTATTTT. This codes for CASTHQTGVVDTQYF.

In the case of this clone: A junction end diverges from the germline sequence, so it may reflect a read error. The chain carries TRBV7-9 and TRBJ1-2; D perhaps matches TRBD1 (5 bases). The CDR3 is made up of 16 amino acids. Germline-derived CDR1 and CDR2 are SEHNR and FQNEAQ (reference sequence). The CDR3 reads CSSSLAGQGSFHGYTF. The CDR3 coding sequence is TGTTCCAGCAGCTTAGCGGGGCAGGGTTCTTTTCATGGCTACACCTTC.

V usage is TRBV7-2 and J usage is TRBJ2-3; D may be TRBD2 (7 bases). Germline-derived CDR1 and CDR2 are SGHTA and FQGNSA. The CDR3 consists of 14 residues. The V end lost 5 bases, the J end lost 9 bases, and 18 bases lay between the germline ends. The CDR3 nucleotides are TGTGCCAGCAGCACGGGGGGCAGGGTTTGGACGCAGTATTTT. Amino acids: CASSTGGRVWTQYF.